The T cell receptor beta chain under discussion was sequenced for a study of OX40 agonist ivuxolimab in advanced cancers. Regarding the study as a whole: Both blood CD4+ and CD8+ T cells showed clonal growth by week 6 at 0.1 to 3.0 mg/kg. Some patients without response likewise showed low normalized clonal expansion.

Excluded were patients having autoimmune disease history or systemic immunosuppression. Sampled blood was obtained at baseline, cycle 4 day 1, and cycle 7 day 1. Points on this clone: Its antigen is not identified.

The data were produced by immunoSEQ multiplex PCR, yet TCRdb's version contains in-frame clones alone and is incomplete. The sample contains over 40,000 clones, around four fifths of which appear only once. Germline values: CDR1 MNHEY, CDR2 SMNVEV (reference sequence). The CDR3 covers 15 residues. Trimming took 9 bases from V and 1 from J, leaving 18 bases between them. The chain recombines TRBV27 with TRBJ2-5, with D perhaps matching TRBD2 (6 bases). The receptor was isolated from an adult with an advanced solid tumor such as melanoma, head and neck, liver or kidney cancer. Sequenced here: CD4+ or CD8+ T cells sorted from blood, sampled in a trial of the OX40 agonist ivuxolimab. In nucleotides, the CDR3 is TGTGCCAGTGCCAGAGGAGGAGGGATCCAAGAGACCCAGTACTTC. Translated, it gives CASARGGGIQETQYF.